This entry describes one T cell receptor (beta chain). There are a few counts of this clonotype. Its antigen remains undetermined. There are no base qualities to consult, and no much larger clone falls within one base. The protocol used for the library was 5' RACE. Instrument on record: Illumina HiSeq 2000. A universal primer binding site was introduced by template switching, and a unique molecular identifier was present in the final cDNA, enabling accurate counting of TCR cDNA molecules. Specific primers in the conserved constant-segment region were used to synthesize first-strand cDNA for TCR alpha and beta chains. To control for contamination, each cDNA library was double barcoded with a SMART-Mk sample barcode plus Illumina barcodes. Two successive PCR steps introduced TruSeq adapter sequences along with Illumina sample barcodes. The Illumina HiSeq platform was used with custom primers to sequence TCR alpha and beta cDNA libraries. Regarding the original processing steps: MiGEC was used to process raw reads and extract unique molecular identifiers, and MiXCR was used to find CDR3 positions. For each individual, recombination models were inferred using an EM algorithm with the repgenHMM and IGoR tools. Shared clonotypes were analyzed with the tcR package in R, and sharing was normalized by the product of cloneset sizes. Out-of-frame nonproductive sequences were analyzed to study raw recombination free of thymic and clonal selection effects. TCRdb cleaned the public reads at Q25 with fastp, built clones with MiXCR and kept in-frame beta chains. Merged by CDR3 protein, the rows form single entries marked with the most common genes and DNA. The authors' filters were not applied to this entry. This sample holds a few hundred thousand distinct CDR3 sequences; around 18% were observed only once. Jointly, the top ten make up more than 10% of the sample.

This entry is derived from a study of identical twins (dated by TCRdb to about 2016). Describing the broader study: To test whether fetal clonotypes persist, this study deep-sequenced TCR alpha and beta repertoires from monozygotic twins, from unrelated adults of various ages, and from cord blood. To rule out contamination, the twin experiments were replicated at different times with different library preparation protocols.

Every donor in the study was a healthy Caucasian. Three unrelated non-twin adults were also sequenced: a male aged 18 to 29, a male aged 50 to 60 and a female aged 50 to 60. Using Miltenyi CD45RO+ enrichment and human naive T-cell isolation kits, memory (CD45RO+) and naive T cells were isolated from PBMC. Study-wide findings and limitations: Compared with coincidental sharing between unrelated individuals, out-of-frame TCR alpha sequences shared between twins had an excess of sequences with low generation probability. Conclusions relied on cross-sectional statistical analysis, since the same donors could not be followed over many years. Invariant T cells such as MAIT and iNKT could partly confound zero-insertion analyses, although diverse VJ usage argued against such confounding for most clonotypes. A weaker excess of twin sharing was found in beta out-of-frame sequences because the signal-to-noise ratio was lowered by fewer shared sequences. Abundant cord blood beta clonotypes carried fewer insertions; young adult naive repertoires showed a weaker similar trend, while memory repertoires showed none. In monozygotic twins, recombination models systematically underestimated out-of-frame TCR alpha sharing, but the models matched the sharing seen between unrelated individuals.

The CDR3, from cysteine to phenylalanine, totals 15 residues. The CDR3 DNA has 45 bases and is translated from base 1. From a lookup of the germline V gene, CDR1 and CDR2 are LGHNA and YSLEER. V drops 0 bases and J drops 5 bases, leaving 13 bases in between. The rearranged segments are TRBV4-3 and TRBJ2-5; the D segment could be TRBD2, given 5 matching bases. This clonotype was obtained from a man aged 45-65 years in good health. Sequencing was performed on naive T cells sorted from blood. Taken with the paper, the label for cell subset or site translates to: cells isolated with a human naive T-cell isolation kit. The CDR3 region: CASSQDEARRETQYF. The nucleotides are TGCGCCAGCAGCCAAGATGAGGCCAGGAGGGAGACCCAGTACTTC.